Listed here are 32 T cell receptor beta chains from one sample, sequenced in a study of blood T cell repertoires in COVID-19. Clones were read by immunoSEQ multiplex PCR, and TCRdb kept only the in-frame ones, dropping some. Of approximately 350,000 clones detected, 83% appear once; the ten largest clones hold about 4.9%. The material sequenced was PBMCs or T cells enriched from blood (not recorded which). All receptors derive from a woman aged 45-60 years who had recovered from COVID-19.

This CDR3 is CASSEQGYGYTF. In DNA, the CDR3 is TGTGCCAGCAGTGAACAGGGGTATGGCTACACCTTC. V and J are TRBV27 and TRBJ1-2, with 7 bases identical to TRBD1. CDR3 size: 12 residues. The ends lost 5 bases at V and 5 bases at J; junction bases unmatched: 2. Germline-derived CDR1 and CDR2 are MNHEY and SMNVEV (reference sequence).

V gene TRBV27 combines with J gene TRBJ2-5; D might be TRBD2 (5 bases). This CDR3 is 16 amino acids long. The ends were cut back, 6 bases at V and 3 bases at J, with 20 bases in the middle. CDR1 is MNHEY and CDR2 is SMNVEV in the germline V gene (reference sequence). The DNA of the CDR3 is TGTGCCAGCAGCCGGACTGTCCCCCTATTGAAAGAGACCCAGTACTTC. Its protein is CASSRTVPLLKETQYF.

This chain links TRBV7-9 with TRBJ1-2; 8 bases align to TRBD1. The CDR3 sequence is 14 residues long. CDR1 and CDR2 (germline): SEHNR, FQNEAQ (reference sequence). V dropped 8 bases and J dropped 6; count of bases not matched to a gene: 11. The CDR3 reads CASSRTGISHGYTF. The CDR3 DNA follows: TGTGCCAGCTCACGGACAGGGATATCCCATGGCTACACCTTC.

The chain employs TRBV19 and TRBJ1-6; no clear D gene. Germline V lookup: CDR1 LNHDA, CDR2 SQIVND (reference sequence). V was cut by 6 bases and J by 10 bases, with 22 bases left in between. The CDR3 has 16 residues. CDR3: CASSLRRPSDGSPLHF. DNA for the CDR3: TGTGCCAGTAGCCTTAGGAGGCCGAGTGATGGGTCACCCCTCCACTTT.

The chain employs TRBV7-9 and TRBJ1-5; D call uncertain. The CDR3 is 13 amino acids. Germline lookup yields CDR1 SEHNR and CDR2 FQNEAQ (reference sequence). Trimming took 8 bases from V and 1 from J, leaving 9 bases between them. CDR3 region: CASSGASNQPQHF. The DNA for the CDR3 is TGTGCCAGCTCGGGAGCCAGCAATCAGCCCCAGCATTTT.

The rearrangement links TRBV27 to TRBJ1-2; TRBD1 agrees at 7 bases. The CDR3 has 16 amino acids. V shed 6 bases, J shed 0 bases, and the junction held 10 bases outside the gene matches. From germline, CDR1 is MNHEY and CDR2 SMNVEV (reference sequence). The CDR3 loop reads CASSTNFQGANYGYTF. In nucleotides, the CDR3 is TGTGCCAGCAGCACAAACTTCCAGGGGGCTAACTATGGCTACACCTTC.

V gene TRBV3-1 (or the pseudogene TRBV3-2) combines with J gene TRBJ1-2; TRBD1 is a possible D gene (5 bases). The CDR3 covers 12 residues. V lost 1 base to trimming and J lost 11 bases, with 11 bases between them. Germline V gives CDR1 LGHDT, CDR2 YNNKEL (reference sequence). In nucleotides, the CDR3 is TGTGCCAGCAGCCAAGTGCAGGGCCAGTACACCTTC. Translated, it gives CASSQVQGQYTF.

V and J are TRBV7-9 and TRBJ1-4; D not resolved. Germline lookup yields CDR1 SEHNR and CDR2 FQNEAQ (reference sequence). The ends were cut back, 4 bases at V and 8 bases at J, with 17 bases in the middle. CDR3 length: 15 residues. CDR3 DNA: TGTGCCAGCAGCTCAATCGGTTCGGGAGGGGAAAAACTGTTTTTT. The encoded protein is CASSSIGSGGEKLFF.

The J gene is TRBJ1-2, the V gene TRBV19, with a possible D match to TRBD1 (6 bases). CDR3 length equals 16 residues. The germline CDR1 and CDR2 sequences are LNHDA and SQIVND (reference sequence). The V and J ends lost 5 bases and 7 bases respectively, with 23 bases between them. The CDR3 spells CASSPGEIGREGGYTF. The CDR3 nucleotides read TGTGCCAGTAGTCCAGGGGAAATAGGAAGGGAAGGTGGCTACACCTTC. The full variable domain, in which reference TRBV19 and TRBJ1-2 provide the parts outside the CDR3, is DGGITQSPKYLFRKEGQNVTLSCEQNLNHDAMYWYRQDPGQGLRLIYYSQIVNDFQKGDIAEGYSVSREKKESFPLTVTSAQKNPTAFYLCASSPGEIGREGGYTFGSGTRLTVV.

The chain uses TRBV2 and TRBJ1-5, with 8 bases matching TRBD1. V trimming: 5 bases; J trimming: 4 bases; junction bases outside the gene matches: 13. The CDR3 contains 17 residues. CDR1 and CDR2 from the germline V gene are SNHLY and FYNNEI. The CDR3 spells CASSPPGTGTFNQPQHF. In nucleotides, the CDR3 is TGTGCCAGCAGTCCCCCCGGGACAGGAACCTTTAATCAGCCCCAGCATTTT.

This rearrangement joins TRBV25-1 to TRBJ1-3; 7 bases fit TRBD1. Per the germline V gene, CDR1 is MGHDK and CDR2 is SYGVNS. The V and J ends lost 6 bases and 7 bases, in that order; junction bases with no gene match: 9. This CDR3 is 14 amino acids long. The CDR3 protein is CASRETGWANTIYF. In DNA form, the CDR3 reads TGTGCCAGCAGGGAGACAGGGTGGGCTAACACCATATATTTT.

The rearrangement links TRBV21-1 to TRBJ1-2; TRBD1, as called in the table, went unchecked against the DNA. TRBV21-1 is given as a pseudogene. CDR3 length: 15 amino acids. The CDR3 nucleotides read TGTGCCAGCAGCAAAACGGCCTGGACAGCGGATGGCTACACCTTC. Translation: CASSKTAWTADGYTF.

The genes are TRBV2 and TRBJ1-2, with unresolved D. From germline, CDR1 is SNHLY and CDR2 FYNNEI. The CDR3 consists of 18 residues. Trimming stripped 3 bases from V and 4 bases from J, with 24 bases between. The CDR3: CASSDLYIGRKTSYGYTF. CDR3 coding DNA: TGTGCCAGCAGTGACTTGTACATCGGCCGGAAGACATCCTATGGCTACACCTTC.

V and J are TRBV30 and TRBJ2-7; no firm D call. The CDR3 is 11 amino acids. V was clipped by 6 bases and J by 3 bases, with 9 bases between them. Germline values: CDR1 GTSNPN, CDR2 SVGIG (reference sequence). CDR3 sequence reads: CACKTDYEQYF. CDR3 sequence (DNA): TGTGCCTGTAAAACTGACTACGAGCAGTACTTC.

The V call is TRBV6-5, the J call TRBJ1-5; D may be TRBD1 (5 bases). There are 14 residues in the CDR3. The germline V gene encodes CDR1 MNHEY and CDR2 SVGAGI. Trimming shortened V by 7 bases and J by 3 bases, and 13 bases separated the two germline ends. The CDR3 is CASKAGGVNQPQHF. The CDR3 DNA reads TGTGCCAGCAAGGCCGGGGGGGTCAATCAGCCCCAGCATTTT.

This chain joins TRBV12-5 and TRBJ1-6, with 11 nucleotides matching TRBD1. The CDR3 is 15 residues long. After removal of 2 bases from V and 9 bases from J, the junction contained 3 bases not matched to a gene. Germline V gives CDR1 LGHNT, CDR2 FRNRAP. As DNA, the CDR3 is TGTGCTAGTGGTTTGTCCGGGACAGGGGGTTCACCCCTCCACTTT. Protein product: CASGLSGTGGSPLHF.

The V gene is TRBV7-9, the J gene TRBJ2-7; no firm D call. Per the germline V gene, CDR1 is SEHNR and CDR2 is FQNEAQ (reference sequence). The V gene lost 2 bases and the J gene lost 3 bases, with 11 bases spanning the gap. This CDR3 has 14 amino acids. CDR3 protein: CASSLSQVFYEQYF. The CDR3 region has the DNA TGTGCCAGCAGCTTAAGCCAGGTGTTCTACGAGCAGTACTTC.

The chain combines TRBV19 with TRBJ2-1; D might be TRBD1 (5 bases). The CDR3 is 14 residues long. Germline V lookup: CDR1 LNHDA, CDR2 SQIVND (reference sequence). Trimming shortened V by 8 bases and J by 7 bases, and 18 bases separated the two germline ends. The CDR3 DNA reads as TGTGCCAGTTTAGGGCCAGGGCTGAGGAATGAGCAGTTCTTC. Translating gives CASLGPGLRNEQFF.

V is TRBV3-1 (or the pseudogene TRBV3-2) and J is TRBJ2-7; D remains ambiguous. The CDR3 totals 12 residues. The V end lost 6 bases, the J end lost 6 bases, and 12 bases lay between the germline ends. Germline CDR1 and CDR2: LGHDT and YNNKEL (reference sequence). CDR3 amino acids: CASSHDSGEQYF. The CDR3 bases are TGTGCCAGCAGTCACGATAGTGGCGAGCAGTACTTC.

The J gene is TRBJ2-1, the V gene TRBV19; no clear D gene. Trimming pared 7 bases from V and 0 bases from J, leaving 13 bases between. The germline V gene encodes CDR1 LNHDA and CDR2 SQIVND (reference sequence). CDR3 size: 15 residues. CDR3 sequence (DNA): TGTGCCAGTACCCCCGGCGGAAGCTCCTACAATGAGCAGTTCTTC. Its translation is CASTPGGSSYNEQFF.

This clone was counted a few times. J is TRBJ2-2 and V is TRBV11-2, with 7 positions matching TRBD2. Germline V lookup: CDR1 SGHAT, CDR2 FQNNGV. With 1 base clipped from V and 2 bases from J, the junction kept 4 bases outside the gene matches. CDR3 length: 16 amino acids. CDR3 region: CASSLGSGVNTGELFF. The CDR3 DNA sequence: TGTGCCAGCAGCTTAGGGAGCGGGGTTAACACCGGGGAGCTGTTTTTT.

The chain couples TRBV4-2 to TRBJ2-3, with D possibly being TRBD2 (6 bases). The CDR3 runs to 15 residues. Germline V gene sequence: CDR1 LGHNA, CDR2 YNFKEQ. The V gene lost 1 base and the J gene lost 0 bases, with 8 bases spanning the gap. Here the CDR3 reads CASSQVGTSTDTQYF. As DNA, the CDR3 is TGTGCCAGCAGCCAAGTCGGGACTAGCACAGATACGCAGTATTTT.

The chain uses TRBV5-1 and TRBJ1-4; TRBD1 matches at 7 bases. CDR1 is SGHRS, CDR2 YFSETQ, per germline. Trimming cost V 0 bases and J 5 bases; bases outside gene matches: 4. The CDR3 totals 15 residues. CDR3 sequence: CASSLVAGGNEKLFF. CDR3 DNA: TGCGCCAGCAGCTTGGTCGCAGGGGGGAATGAAAAACTGTTTTTT.

Only a few counts were recorded for this clone. V and J are TRBV6-2 or TRBV6-3 and TRBJ2-1; a weak D match, TRBD1 (6 bases). This CDR3 has 15 amino acids. Trimming cost V 5 bases and J 0 bases, with 11 bases left between them. Per the germline V gene, CDR1 is MNHEY and CDR2 is SVGEGT. Here the CDR3 DNA reads TGTGCCAGCAGTCATGACAGGAGCTCCTACAATGAGCAGTTCTTC. Amino acid sequence: CASSHDRSSYNEQFF.

This chain uses TRBV4-2 with TRBJ1-6; D is possibly TRBD1 (6 bases). The CDR3 is 13 amino acids. Germline values: CDR1 LGHNA, CDR2 YNFKEQ. Between the trimmed V and J ends, which lost 3 bases and 17 bases, there was a span of 17 bases. This CDR3 is CASSHRRGRGIHF. In DNA form, the CDR3 reads TGTGCCAGCAGCCATCGAAGGGGCAGGGGTATCCACTTT.

The gene calls are TRBV5-1 and TRBJ2-7; 11 bases are a match to TRBD1. The junction had 11 bases not matched to a gene; V was cut back by 0 bases and J by 0 bases. The CDR3 spans 19 residues. Germline CDR1 and CDR2: SGHRS and YFSETQ. The CDR3 DNA sequence: TGCGCCAGCAGCTTGGGGTTGGGGAGGACAGGGGGCGCCTCCTACGAGCAGTACTTC. Translated, it gives CASSLGLGRTGGASYEQYF.

V is TRBV18 and J is TRBJ1-1, with no clear D. The CDR3 runs 14 residues. Germline V gene lookup returns CDR1 KGHSH and CDR2 LQKENI. Trimming stripped 2 bases from V and 3 bases from J, with 10 bases between. The CDR3 DNA follows: TGTGCCAGCTCACCAACGACGGACTACACTGAAGCTTTCTTT. It translates to CASSPTTDYTEAFF. The whole variable domain, remainder taken from reference TRBV18 and TRBJ1-1, is NAGVMQNPRHLVRRRGQEARLRCSPMKGHSHVYWYRQLPEEGLKFMVYLQKENIIDESGMPKERFSAEFPKEGPSILRIQQVVRGDSAAYFCASSPTTDYTEAFFGQGTRLTVV.

V and J are TRBV7-9 and TRBJ1-2, with 9 nucleotides matching TRBD1. The length of the CDR3 is 13 residues. V dropped 5 bases and J dropped 7; count of bases not matched to a gene: 5. The V gene's germline CDR1 is SEHNR and CDR2 FQNEAQ (reference sequence). CDR3 bases: TGTGCCAGCAGCACGGACAGGGGAGGTGGCTACACCTTC. It is translated as CASSTDRGGGYTF.

V is TRBV3-1 (or the pseudogene TRBV3-2) and J is TRBJ1-2, with D hard to call. Between the trimmed V and J ends, which lost 1 base and 8 bases, there was a span of 8 bases. Germline CDR1 LGHDT, CDR2 YNNKEL (reference sequence). The CDR3 contains 12 residues. The CDR3 loop reads CASSQGTRGYTF. Written as DNA, the CDR3 is TGTGCCAGCAGCCAAGGAACCAGGGGCTACACCTTC.

The rearrangement uses TRBV7-9 and TRBJ1-2, with 8 bases lining up with TRBD1. The CDR3 totals 15 residues. CDR1 SEHNR and CDR2 FQNEAQ come from the germline V gene (reference sequence). Unmatched junction bases numbered 9, after V lost 2 bases and J lost 7 bases. The CDR3 nucleotides are TGTGCCAGCAGCTTAATCGACAGGGGTGGCGGTGGCTACACCTTC. The encoded protein is CASSLIDRGGGGYTF.

The chain combines TRBV30 with TRBJ2-3; 7 bases map to TRBD1. Germline V gene sequence: CDR1 GTSNPN, CDR2 SVGIG (reference sequence). The CDR3 totals 15 residues. The junction had 7 bases not matched to a gene; V was cut back by 0 bases and J by 4 bases. The CDR3 DNA sequence: TGTGCCTGGAGTGTGACAGGGACCTTATCAGATACGCAGTATTTT. Translating it yields CAWSVTGTLSDTQYF.

The gene calls are TRBV3-1 (or the pseudogene TRBV3-2) and TRBJ1-4; 7 bases line up with TRBD1. Germline V gives CDR1 LGHDT, CDR2 YNNKEL (reference sequence). After removal of 6 bases from V and 8 bases from J, the junction contained 9 bases not matched to a gene. The CDR3 runs 14 residues. The CDR3 here is CASRLTGAGEKLFF. CDR3 coding DNA: TGTGCCAGCAGACTCACAGGGGCTGGCGAAAAACTGTTTTTT.